The sample holds many counts of the clone carrying this TCR beta chain. Its antigen is not identified. At the DNA level, this CDR3 is encoded by other sequences in the same sample as well. The data were obtained in a study of cytomegalovirus exposure and HLA in healthy donors. The overall study: The 650 to 850 first-cohort repertoires and the 100 to 150 validation repertoires shared the same platform, a later analysis reported.

Study findings and constraints: According to a later analysis, TCR clusters from the first cohort tended to co-occur in the roughly 120 validation repertoires. Reportedly, diagnosis of cytomegalovirus status by the classifier showed high specificity and sensitivity. While the bulk of TCR sequences proved rare, some public TCRs turned up in many donors.

The V end lost 4 bases, the J end lost 1 base, and 2 bases lay between the germline ends. Germline CDR1 SGHNT, CDR2 YYREEE (reference sequence). This CDR3 comprises 11 residues. The method was immunoSEQ multiplex PCR; TCRdb's version includes in-frame clones alone and lacks a portion of them. The sample includes tens of thousands of clones, 70% to 90% of them seen just once. The V gene is TRBV5-4, the J gene TRBJ1-1; D uncertain. The sequencing input was PBMCs. This sequence was found in a young woman in good health and CMV-seropositive. The CDR3 loop is CASSQNTEAFF. The CDR3 coding sequence is TGTGCCAGCAGCCAGAACACTGAAGCTTTCTTT.